The rows below give T cell receptor beta chains drawn from one sample of a study of response to subunit inactivated influenza vaccine. TCRdb reprocessed the RT-PCR reads via MiXCR and lists one record per CDR3 protein. The top ten clones hold roughly 11% of a sample with roughly 620,000 distinct CDR3 sequences, roughly 12% of them seen once. The same data also contributed to another study, on T cells expressing NK-cell markers.

This specimen consisted of PBMCs from blood, obtained on the day of vaccination. Every receptor here comes from a middle-aged man who received an inactivated influenza vaccine. The CDR3 runs from the conserved cysteine through the conserved F or W. The D gene is left open where the match is weak. Not every row has a clone size; where given, it reads once, few, many or a size class.

J gene: TRBJ2-3
V gene: TRBV12-3/TRBV12-4
D gene: .
clone size: few
CDR3 protein: CASTSRALHPTDTQYF
CDR3 DNA: TGTGCCAGCACTTCACGGGCCCTTCACCCCACAGATACGCAGTATTTT

J gene: TRBJ2-7
V gene: TRBV16
D gene: .
clone size: .
CDR3 protein: CASSQWLSVEQYF
CDR3 DNA: TGTGCCAGCAGCCAATGGTTGAGCGTCGAGCAGTACTTC

J gene: TRBJ2-7
V gene: TRBV3-1
D gene: .
clone size: .
CDR3 protein: CASSPRLTVSYEQYF
CDR3 DNA: TGTGCCAGCAGCCCCCGCCTGACCGTCTCCTACGAGCAGTACTTC

J gene: TRBJ2-1
V gene: TRBV7-3
D gene: .
clone size: many
CDR3 protein: CASSRGGVQPLDEQFF
CDR3 DNA: TGTGCCAGCAGCCGTGGAGGGGTACAACCTTTGGATGAGCAGTTCTTC

J gene: TRBJ2-7
V gene: TRBV28
D gene: .
clone size: once
CDR3 protein: CASTSRGRRGSYEQYF
CDR3 DNA: TGTGCCAGCACCTCCCGGGGCAGGCGAGGGTCCTACGAGCAGTACTTC

J gene: TRBJ2-3
V gene: TRBV7-2
D gene: TRBD1
clone size: .
CDR3 protein: CASSRWTGSDTQYF
CDR3 DNA: TGTGCCAGCAGCCGCTGGACAGGGTCAGATACGCAGTATTTT

J gene: TRBJ1-1
V gene: TRBV20-1
D gene: .
clone size: .
CDR3 protein: CSARDPRIF
CDR3 DNA: TGCAGTGCTAGAGATCCGAGGATCTTT

J gene: TRBJ1-2
V gene: TRBV6-2/TRBV6-3
D gene: TRBD1
clone size: .
CDR3 protein: CASRPGQGGNYGYTF
CDR3 DNA: TGTGCCAGCAGACCCGGACAGGGCGGCAACTATGGCTACACCTTC

J gene: TRBJ2-1
V gene: TRBV18
D gene: .
clone size: .
CDR3 protein: CASSPFAGGGGSYNEQFF
CDR3 DNA: TGTGCCAGCTCACCCTTTGCTGGGGGCGGGGGCTCCTACAATGAGCAGTTCTTC

J gene: TRBJ2-7
V gene: TRBV12-3/TRBV12-4
D gene: TRBD1
clone size: many
CDR3 protein: CASSLFPGGPYEQYF
CDR3 DNA: TGTGCCAGCAGTTTATTTCCAGGGGGCCCCTACGAGCAGTACTTC

J gene: TRBJ2-1
V gene: TRBV20-1
D gene: TRBD2
clone size: few
CDR3 protein: CSASRGGRALYNEQFF
CDR3 DNA: TGCAGTGCTAGTAGGGGCGGGAGGGCCTTATACAATGAGCAGTTCTTC

J gene: TRBJ2-2
V gene: TRBV5-6
D gene: TRBD1
clone size: many
CDR3 protein: CASSPGTGDTGELFF
CDR3 DNA: TGTGCCAGCAGCCCCGGGACAGGAGACACCGGGGAGCTGTTTTTT

J gene: TRBJ1-5
V gene: TRBV28
D gene: .
clone size: few
CDR3 protein: CASSFMAGMQPQHF
CDR3 DNA: TGTGCCAGCAGTTTTATGGCAGGGATGCAGCCCCAGCATTTT

J gene: TRBJ2-7
V gene: TRBV6-1
D gene: .
clone size: .
CDR3 protein: CASRELARGPGEQYF
CDR3 DNA: TGTGCCAGCAGAGAGTTAGCGCGGGGGCCGGGGGAGCAGTACTTC

J gene: TRBJ2-3
V gene: TRBV10-3
D gene: .
clone size: .
CDR3 protein: CAISGRRGGTDTQYF
CDR3 DNA: TGTGCCATCAGTGGAAGGAGGGGAGGCACAGATACGCAGTATTTT

J gene: TRBJ2-7
V gene: TRBV7-2
D gene: .
clone size: .
CDR3 protein: CASSPTPSYEQYF
CDR3 DNA: TGTGCCAGCAGTCCCACACCTTCCTACGAGCAGTACTTC

J gene: TRBJ2-2
V gene: TRBV18
D gene: .
clone size: .
CDR3 protein: CASSDRTGELFF
CDR3 DNA: TGTGCCAGTTCGGATAGAACCGGGGAGCTGTTTTTT

J gene: TRBJ1-5
V gene: TRBV9
D gene: .
clone size: .
CDR3 protein: CASSAGVGGNQPQHF
CDR3 DNA: TGTGCCAGCAGCGCCGGGGTGGGGGGCAATCAGCCCCAGCATTTT

J gene: TRBJ2-7
V gene: TRBV28
D gene: .
clone size: many
CDR3 protein: CASKGLTTVLREQYF
CDR3 DNA: TGTGCCAGCAAGGGCCTGACCACGGTTCTAAGGGAGCAGTACTTC

J gene: TRBJ2-5
V gene: TRBV11-3
D gene: TRBD1
clone size: .
CDR3 protein: CASSLTRTGETQYF
CDR3 DNA: TGTGCCAGCAGCTTAACCCGGACAGGGGAGACCCAGTACTTC

J gene: TRBJ2-2
V gene: TRBV18
D gene: .
clone size: .
CDR3 protein: CASSPRTATDTGELFF
CDR3 DNA: TGTGCCAGCTCACCTAGGACAGCGACGGACACCGGGGAGCTGTTTTTT

J gene: TRBJ1-5
V gene: TRBV9
D gene: .
clone size: few
CDR3 protein: CASSSGGYSNQPQHF
CDR3 DNA: TGTGCCAGCAGCTCCGGAGGGTATAGCAATCAGCCCCAGCATTTT

J gene: TRBJ2-1
V gene: TRBV12-3/TRBV12-4
D gene: .
clone size: few
CDR3 protein: CASSMTINEQFF
CDR3 DNA: TGTGCCAGCAGTATGACTATCAATGAGCAGTTCTTC

J gene: TRBJ2-5
V gene: TRBV18
D gene: .
clone size: few
CDR3 protein: CASSPILLVAGKETQYF
CDR3 DNA: TGTGCCAGCTCACCAATCCTCCTAGTGGCGGGGAAAGAGACCCAGTACTTC

J gene: TRBJ2-1
V gene: TRBV5-1
D gene: TRBD2
clone size: .
CDR3 protein: CASSVSSGSSYNEQFF
CDR3 DNA: TGCGCCAGCAGCGTTTCTAGCGGTAGCTCCTACAATGAGCAGTTCTTC

J gene: TRBJ2-1
V gene: TRBV5-1
D gene: TRBD2
clone size: few
CDR3 protein: CASSSSLAGGYNEQFF
CDR3 DNA: TGCGCCAGCAGCTCGTCCCTAGCGGGAGGGTACAATGAGCAGTTCTTC

J gene: TRBJ2-3
V gene: TRBV7-2
D gene: .
clone size: .
CDR3 protein: CASSLGASEVDTQYF
CDR3 DNA: TGTGCCAGCAGCTTAGGGGCTAGCGAGGTAGATACGCAGTATTTT

J gene: TRBJ2-5
V gene: TRBV3-1
D gene: .
clone size: many
CDR3 protein: CASSQTGTQYF
CDR3 DNA: TGTGCCAGCAGCCAGACAGGGACCCAGTACTTC

J gene: TRBJ1-5
V gene: TRBV20-1
D gene: .
clone size: .
CDR3 protein: CSAPPRGNQPQHF
CDR3 DNA: TGCAGTGCTCCCCCCCGGGGCAATCAGCCCCAGCATTTT

J gene: TRBJ2-1
V gene: TRBV28
D gene: TRBD2
clone size: few
CDR3 protein: CASTNIPLGLAGSNEQFF
CDR3 DNA: TGTGCCAGCACCAATATCCCCCTGGGACTAGCGGGAAGCAATGAGCAGTTCTTC

J gene: TRBJ2-5
V gene: TRBV28
D gene: .
clone size: few
CDR3 protein: CASSFGGLGQETQYF
CDR3 DNA: TGTGCCAGCAGTTTTGGGGGCCTAGGACAAGAGACCCAGTACTTC

J gene: TRBJ2-5
V gene: TRBV20-1
D gene: TRBD2
clone size: few
CDR3 protein: CSAIAGDRETQYF
CDR3 DNA: TGCAGTGCTATAGCGGGAGATAGAGAGACCCAGTACTTC

J gene: TRBJ2-3
V gene: TRBV5-4
D gene: .
clone size: .
CDR3 protein: CASSRLDVDTDTQYF
CDR3 DNA: TGTGCCAGCAGCCGCCTGGACGTGGACACAGATACGCAGTATTTT

J gene: TRBJ2-3
V gene: TRBV27
D gene: TRBD2
clone size: few
CDR3 protein: CASSISGEVPDTQYF
CDR3 DNA: TGTGCCAGCAGTATTAGCGGGGAGGTGCCAGATACGCAGTATTTT

J gene: TRBJ1-4
V gene: TRBV7-9
D gene: .
clone size: .
CDR3 protein: CASSTVQGNEKLFF
CDR3 DNA: TGTGCCAGCAGCACGGTCCAGGGGAATGAAAAACTGTTTTTT

J gene: TRBJ2-5
V gene: TRBV5-5
D gene: .
clone size: .
CDR3 protein: CASSQRRLQETQYF
CDR3 DNA: TGTGCCAGCAGCCAGCGGAGACTTCAAGAGACCCAGTACTTC

J gene: TRBJ2-7
V gene: TRBV10-3
D gene: .
clone size: few
CDR3 protein: CAISSIPPSYEQYF
CDR3 DNA: TGTGCCATCAGCTCGATCCCTCCCTCCTACGAGCAGTACTTC

J gene: TRBJ1-1
V gene: TRBV12-3/TRBV12-4
D gene: TRBD1
clone size: many
CDR3 protein: CASSRTGGITEAFF
CDR3 DNA: TGTGCCAGCAGTCGGACAGGGGGCATCACTGAAGCTTTCTTT

J gene: TRBJ2-3
V gene: TRBV3-1
D gene: .
clone size: .
CDR3 protein: CASSIGDTQYF
CDR3 DNA: TGTGCCAGCAGTATCGGGGATACGCAGTATTTT

J gene: TRBJ2-5
V gene: TRBV6-1
D gene: .
clone size: .
CDR3 protein: CASILNQGWETQYF
CDR3 DNA: TGTGCCAGCATCCTAAATCAGGGTTGGGAGACCCAGTACTTC